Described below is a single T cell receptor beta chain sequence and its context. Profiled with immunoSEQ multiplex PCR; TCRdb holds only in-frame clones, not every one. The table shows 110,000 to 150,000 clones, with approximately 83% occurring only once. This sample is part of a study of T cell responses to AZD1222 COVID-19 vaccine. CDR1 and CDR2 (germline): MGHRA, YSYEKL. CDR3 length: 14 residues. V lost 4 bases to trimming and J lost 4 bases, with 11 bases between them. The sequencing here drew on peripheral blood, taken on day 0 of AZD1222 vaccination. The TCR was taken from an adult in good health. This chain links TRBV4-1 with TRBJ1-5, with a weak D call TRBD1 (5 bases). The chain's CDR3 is CASSLGPMNQPQHF. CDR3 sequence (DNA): TGCGCCAGCAGCCTGGGACCGATGAATCAGCCCCAGCATTTT.